A selection of T cell receptor beta chains follows, all from one sample in a study of post-analysis software for immune sequencing data. TCRdb re-called the PCR reads through MiXCR, storing one row per CDR3 protein. Of hundreds of thousands of distinct CDR3 sequences detected, roughly 58% appear once; the ten largest clones hold about 4.8%. Sequenced sample: blood. All receptors derive from a girl between 10 and 17 years old with multiple sclerosis. The CDR3 runs from the conserved cysteine through the conserved F or W. Each record gives: D gene, clone size, J gene, V gene, CDR3 protein, CDR3 DNA. D genes are given only for firm matches. Clone size appears in some rows only: once, few, many, or a class for an expanded clone.

.,.,TRBJ2-6,TRBV5-1,CASSIGAGLGSSGANVLTF,TGCGCCAGCAGCATAGGCGCCGGTCTCGGGAGCTCTGGGGCCAACGTCCTGACTTTC
.,.,TRBJ2-3,TRBV5-1,CASSLEGRLSYEQYF,TGCGCCAGCAGCTTGGAGGGCAGACTCTCCTACGAGCAGTATTTT
.,.,TRBJ1-2,TRBV3-1,CASSPLTAANYGYTF,TGTGCCAGCAGCCCCTTGACAGCCGCTAACTATGGCTACACCTTC
.,.,TRBJ2-3,TRBV12-3/TRBV12-4,CASSPVLGVQGADTQYF,TGTGCCAGCAGCCCTGTCCTTGGGGTACAGGGCGCAGATACGCAGTATTTT
.,.,TRBJ2-1,TRBV29-1,CSADRSSYNEQFF,TGCAGCGCCGACAGGAGCTCCTACAATGAGCAGTTCTTC
.,.,TRBJ1-1,TRBV4-1,CASSQDSLSRAIGAFF,TGCGCCAGCAGCCAAGATTCGTTGAGCAGGGCCATTGGAGCTTTCTTT
TRBD2,.,TRBJ2-2,TRBV6-4,CASSRVAGEAGELFF,TGTGCCAGCAGTCGCGTAGCGGGAGAAGCCGGGGAGCTGTTTTTT
TRBD1,few,TRBJ1-2,TRBV20-1,CSATHQGDYGYTF,TGCAGTGCAACGCATCAGGGGGACTATGGCTACACCTTC
.,once,TRBJ2-6,TRBV28,CASSLAAGSGANVLTF,TGTGCCAGCAGTCTCGCGGCGGGCTCTGGGGCCAACGTCCTGACTTTC
TRBD2,.,TRBJ2-7,TRBV7-2,CASSLTAGEIGEQYF,TGTGCCAGCAGCCTCACAGCGGGAGAAATAGGCGAGCAGTACTTC
TRBD2,.,TRBJ2-1,TRBV12-3/TRBV12-4,CASYGTSVNEQFF,TGTGCCAGCTATGGGACTAGCGTCAATGAGCAGTTCTTC
.,.,TRBJ2-1,TRBV29-1,CSVERQTPYNEQFF,TGCAGCGTTGAGCGGCAGACACCTTACAATGAGCAGTTCTTC